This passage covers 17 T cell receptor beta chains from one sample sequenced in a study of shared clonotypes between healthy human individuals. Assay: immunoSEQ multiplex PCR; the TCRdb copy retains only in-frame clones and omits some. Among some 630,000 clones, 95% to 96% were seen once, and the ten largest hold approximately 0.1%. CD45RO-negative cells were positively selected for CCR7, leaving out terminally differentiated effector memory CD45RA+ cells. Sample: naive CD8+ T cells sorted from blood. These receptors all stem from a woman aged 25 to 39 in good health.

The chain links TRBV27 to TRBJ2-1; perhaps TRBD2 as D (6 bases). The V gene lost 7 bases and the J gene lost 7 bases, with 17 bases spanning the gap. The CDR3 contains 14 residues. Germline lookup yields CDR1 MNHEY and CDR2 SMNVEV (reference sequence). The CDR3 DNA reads TGTGCCAGCACCGTGGGCGGGGCCGGAAATGAGCAGTTCTTC. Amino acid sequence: CASTVGGAGNEQFF.

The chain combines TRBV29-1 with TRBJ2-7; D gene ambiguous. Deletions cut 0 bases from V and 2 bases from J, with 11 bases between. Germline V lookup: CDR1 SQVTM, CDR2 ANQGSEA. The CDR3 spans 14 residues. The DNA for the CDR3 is TGCAGCGTTGAAGACGTTGACACCCCCTACGAGCAGTACTTC. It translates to CSVEDVDTPYEQYF.

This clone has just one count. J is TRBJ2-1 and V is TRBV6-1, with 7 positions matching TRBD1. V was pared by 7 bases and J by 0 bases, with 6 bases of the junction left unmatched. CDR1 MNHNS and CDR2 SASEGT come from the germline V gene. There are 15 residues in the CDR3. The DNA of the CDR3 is TGTGCCAGCACTTTGGACAGGAGCTCCTACAATGAGCAGTTCTTC. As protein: CASTLDRSSYNEQFF.

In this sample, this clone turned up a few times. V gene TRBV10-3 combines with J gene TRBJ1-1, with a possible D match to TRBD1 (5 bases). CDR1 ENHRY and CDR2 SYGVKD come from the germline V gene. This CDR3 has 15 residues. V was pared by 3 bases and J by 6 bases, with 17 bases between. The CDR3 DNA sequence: TGTGCCATCAGTGACCCCGGGGGGGTTCGCGCTGAAGCTTTCTTT. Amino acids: CAISDPGGVRAEAFF.

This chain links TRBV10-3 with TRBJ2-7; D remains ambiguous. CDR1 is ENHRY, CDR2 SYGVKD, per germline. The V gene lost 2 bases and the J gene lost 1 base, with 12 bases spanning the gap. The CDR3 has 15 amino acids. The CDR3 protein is CAISEASRSSYEQYF. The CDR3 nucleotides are TGTGCCATCAGTGAGGCTTCGCGGTCTTCCTACGAGCAGTACTTC.

The CDR3 nucleotides are TGTGCCAGCAGCTACCAGGGCAGGAAAAACATTCAGTACTTC. Translating it yields CASSYQGRKNIQYF. The chain couples TRBV11-2 to TRBJ2-4; D possibly corresponds to TRBD1 (5 bases). Germline CDR1 SGHAT, CDR2 FQNNGV. The CDR3 length is 14 residues. The V and J ends lost 4 bases and 4 bases respectively, with 11 bases between them.

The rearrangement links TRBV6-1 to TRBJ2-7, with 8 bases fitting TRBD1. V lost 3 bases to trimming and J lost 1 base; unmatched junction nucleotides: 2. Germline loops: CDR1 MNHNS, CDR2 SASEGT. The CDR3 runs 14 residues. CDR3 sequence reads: CASSDGQGSYEQYF. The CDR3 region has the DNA TGTGCCAGCAGTGACGGACAGGGTTCCTACGAGCAGTACTTC.

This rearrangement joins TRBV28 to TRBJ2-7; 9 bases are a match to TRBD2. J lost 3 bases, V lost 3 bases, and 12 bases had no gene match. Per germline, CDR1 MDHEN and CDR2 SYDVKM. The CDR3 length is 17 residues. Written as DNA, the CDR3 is TGTGCCAGCAGTTTGCGCCTAAGACTAGCGGCCAACTACGAGCAGTACTTC. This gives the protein CASSLRLRLAANYEQYF. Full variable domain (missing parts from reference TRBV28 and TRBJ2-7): DVKVTQSSRYLVKRTGEKVFLECVQDMDHENMFWYRQDPGLGLRLIYFSYDVKMKEKGDIPEGYSVSREKKERFSLILESASTNQTSMYLCASSLRLRLAANYEQYFGPGTRLTVT.

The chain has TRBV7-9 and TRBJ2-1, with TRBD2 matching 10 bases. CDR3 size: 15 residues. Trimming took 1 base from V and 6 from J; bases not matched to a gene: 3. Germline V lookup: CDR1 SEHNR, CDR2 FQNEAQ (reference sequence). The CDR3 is CASSLVTSGLNEQFF. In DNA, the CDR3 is TGTGCCAGCAGCTTAGTGACTAGCGGGCTCAATGAGCAGTTCTTC.

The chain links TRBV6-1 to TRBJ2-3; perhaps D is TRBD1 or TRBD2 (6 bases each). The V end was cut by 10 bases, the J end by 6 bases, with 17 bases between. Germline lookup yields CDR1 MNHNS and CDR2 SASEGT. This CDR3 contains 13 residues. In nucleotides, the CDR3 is TGTGCCATCCGGGGGCAGGGGTTGGATACGCAGTATTTT. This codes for CAIRGQGLDTQYF.

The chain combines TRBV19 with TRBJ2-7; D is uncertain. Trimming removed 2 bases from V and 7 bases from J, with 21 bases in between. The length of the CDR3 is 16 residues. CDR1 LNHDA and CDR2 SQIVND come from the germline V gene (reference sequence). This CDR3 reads CASSIIFRTPLEEQYF. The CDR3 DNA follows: TGTGCCAGTAGTATAATTTTTAGGACCCCCCTAGAGGAGCAGTACTTC.

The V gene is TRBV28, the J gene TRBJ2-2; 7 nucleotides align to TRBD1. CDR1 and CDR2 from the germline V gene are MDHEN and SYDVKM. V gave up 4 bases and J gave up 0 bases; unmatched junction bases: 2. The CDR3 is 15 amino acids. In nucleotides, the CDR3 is TGTGCCAGCAGTTGGACAGGCCCGAACACCGGGGAGCTGTTTTTT. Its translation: CASSWTGPNTGELFF.

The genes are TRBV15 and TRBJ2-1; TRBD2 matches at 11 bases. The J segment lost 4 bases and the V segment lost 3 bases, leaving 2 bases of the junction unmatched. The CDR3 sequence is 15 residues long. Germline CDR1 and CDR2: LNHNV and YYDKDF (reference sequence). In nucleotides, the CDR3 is TGTGCCACCAGCAGTAGCGGGAGGGCGTACAATGAGCAGTTCTTC. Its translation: CATSSSGRAYNEQFF.

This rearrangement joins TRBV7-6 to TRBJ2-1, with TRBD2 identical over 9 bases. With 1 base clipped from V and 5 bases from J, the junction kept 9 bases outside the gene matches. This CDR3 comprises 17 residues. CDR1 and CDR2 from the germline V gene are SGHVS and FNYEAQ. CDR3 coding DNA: TGTGCCAGCAGCTTAGTGGCGGGAGGGCGAAAAAACAATGAGCAGTTCTTC. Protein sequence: CASSLVAGGRKNNEQFF.

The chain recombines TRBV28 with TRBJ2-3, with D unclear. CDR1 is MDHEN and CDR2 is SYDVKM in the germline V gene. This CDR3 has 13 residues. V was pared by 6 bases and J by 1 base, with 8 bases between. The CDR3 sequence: CASRSLGTDTQYF. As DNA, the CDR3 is TGTGCCAGCAGGAGTTTGGGCACAGATACGCAGTATTTT.

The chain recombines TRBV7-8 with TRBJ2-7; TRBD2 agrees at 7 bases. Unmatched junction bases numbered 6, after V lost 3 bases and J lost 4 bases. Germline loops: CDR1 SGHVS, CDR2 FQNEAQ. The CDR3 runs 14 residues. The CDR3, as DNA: TGTGCCAGCAGCTTCGCTAGCGGTACATACGAGCAGTACTTC. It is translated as CASSFASGTYEQYF.

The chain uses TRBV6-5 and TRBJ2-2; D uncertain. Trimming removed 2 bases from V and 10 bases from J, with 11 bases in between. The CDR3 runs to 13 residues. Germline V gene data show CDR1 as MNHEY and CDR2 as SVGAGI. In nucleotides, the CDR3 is TGTGCCAGCAGTTACCTATCTCAGGAGGAGCTGTTTTTT. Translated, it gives CASSYLSQEELFF.